This paragraph reports one T cell receptor beta chain. Its cognate antigen is unknown. These data belong to a study of cytomegalovirus exposure and HLA in healthy donors. Broader study findings: Most CMV-associated TCR beta chains appeared HLA-restricted in a later analysis. It was reported that TCR beta sequences correctly inferred the HLA-A and HLA-B alleles for most subjects. Earlier analysis looked at TCR beta V segments, and most were productive about 87% or about 30% of the time. Specificity for CMV antigens was confirmed in vitro for a few of the CMV-associated chains.

Primers for the PCR totalled 60 Vbeta and 13 Jbeta. The table came from immunoSEQ multiplex PCR; TCRdb's copy has only in-frame clones and leaves some out. This sample yields roughly 200,000 clones, of which roughly 82% are seen a single time; approximately 0.55% belongs to the top ten. The CDR3 extends over 16 amino acids. V lost 4 bases, J lost 6 bases, and 8 bases stayed unmatched. Germline V gene data show CDR1 as MDHEN and CDR2 as SYDVKM. The sequenced material came from PBMCs. V gene TRBV28 combines with J gene TRBJ1-5; TRBD1 matches at 11 bases. The TCR comes from a woman aged 45-65 years in good health and CMV-seronegative. Here the CDR3 reads CASSSRWTGGGQPQHF. CDR3 coding DNA: TGTGCCAGCAGTTCAAGGTGGACAGGGGGCGGTCAGCCCCAGCATTTT.